This T cell receptor (beta chain) was captured in a study of cytomegalovirus exposure and HLA in healthy donors (TCRdb year 2017). Context from the whole study: According to a later analysis, one platform produced both the 120 validation repertoires and the 666 repertoires of the first cohort. The study was designed to test whether signatures of past pathogen exposure could be identified by cataloging public T cell receptors. In addition to the first cohort of 650 to 750 subjects, a separate validation cohort of over 90 different subjects was used. To predict cytomegalovirus infection status, the study brought together high-throughput TCR immunosequencing, statistical association of individual TCRs with disease status, and machine learning.

The germline V gene (reference sequence) sets CDR1 to LNHDA and CDR2 to SQIVND. V lost 3 bases and J lost 11 bases; the stretch between them is 13 bases long. Measured from the cysteine to the phenylalanine, the CDR3 is 12 residues long. Of the read, only the CDR3 DNA is kept; its 36 bases are in frame from base 1. Library preparation was by the immunoSEQ multiplex PCR assay. The authors processed their data as follows. To diagnose cytomegalovirus status from the catalog of TCR beta chain sequences, a statistical classification framework was built. What TCRdb holds here is the immuneACCESS table cut down to in-frame rearrangements. Part of the clones is not present; checked against another copy, under half of the missing clones reflect an unresolved V gene, and the others are unexplained. V and J calls and clone size are those listed in that table; D and trimming were worked out from the DNA. Counted in this sample were roughly 330,000 clones; about 85% of them appeared once. Of the sample, about 1% falls within the top ten clones.

The paper as a whole reports these results and caveats: While some public TCRs were present in many individuals, most TCR sequences turned up only very rarely across donors. The study listed 150 to 200 TCR beta chains as associated with cytomegalovirus. Of the cluster scores, 90% to 95% were above 0 in a later analysis, which found that TCRs clustered in the first cohort also tended to co-occur in the approximately 120 validation repertoires. In vitro tests confirmed that a few of the cytomegalovirus-associated TCR beta chains recognize cytomegalovirus antigens. The authors suggested that the approach could potentially be extended to other disease states and immunological phenotypes. A later analysis lacked HLA typing for the validation cohort, so it scored co-occurrence in that cohort across all 120 repertoires. In both the original and validation cohorts, the classifier was reported to diagnose cytomegalovirus status with high specificity and sensitivity.

Donors formed part of the validation cohort, which comprised 95 to 150 subjects and was distinct from the first cohort of under 750 subjects. In regard to this clone: No cognate antigen has been identified for it. Per-base quality was not reported, and no clone a single base away is much larger than it.

The chain is assembled from TRBV19 and TRBJ1-1; the D segment could be TRBD1, given 5 matching bases. The sequenced sample consisted of PBMCs. The receptor's source is a woman in her thirties in good health and CMV-seropositive. The CDR3: CASSIASGRAFF. The nucleotide sequence is TGTGCCAGTAGTATTGCCTCGGGACGGGCTTTCTTT.